One and the same sample provided the 30 T cell receptor beta chains below, sequenced in a study of blood T cell repertoires in COVID-19. Assay: immunoSEQ multiplex PCR; the TCRdb copy retains only in-frame clones and omits some. The table shows roughly 200,000 clones, with 86% occurring only once. The sequencing input was peripheral blood. The receptors come from a woman in her 30s with active or convalescent COVID-19.

The rearrangement uses TRBV5-6 and TRBJ2-7; D possibly corresponds to TRBD2 (7 bases). The length of the CDR3 is 13 residues. V lost 2 bases to trimming and J lost 6 bases, with 12 bases between them. Germline V gene lookup returns CDR1 SGHDT and CDR2 YYEEEE. The DNA of the CDR3 is TGTGCCAGCAGCTTAGGGGGGGCCAGCGAGCAGTACTTC. Amino acids: CASSLGGASEQYF.

This clone was seen once. The chain is built from TRBV15 and TRBJ2-5; TRBD2 agrees at 9 bases. Germline V CDR1 and CDR2: LNHNV, YYDKDF (reference sequence). The CDR3 spans 18 residues. V was pared by 1 base and J by 1 base, with 10 bases of the junction left unmatched. The CDR3: CATSRAPVLAGTQETQYF. The CDR3 DNA follows: TGTGCCACCAGCAGAGCCCCTGTGCTAGCGGGGACCCAAGAGACCCAGTACTTC.

The chain has TRBV4-2 and TRBJ2-7; 14 bases line up with TRBD2. There are 18 residues in the CDR3. V shed 1 base and J 3 bases; nucleotides not matched to a gene: 8. The germline V gene has CDR1 LGHNA and CDR2 YNFKEQ. The CDR3 nucleotides are TGTGCCAGCAGCCAAGTAGGGACTAGCGGGAGAAAGGACTACGAGCAGTACTTC. This codes for CASSQVGTSGRKDYEQYF.

V is TRBV15 and J is TRBJ2-5, with no clear D. The CDR3 has 14 residues. CDR1 and CDR2 (germline): LNHNV, YYDKDF (reference sequence). V was cut by 1 base and J by 1 base, with 7 bases left in between. The CDR3 loop reads CATSRGASQETQYF. Written as DNA, the CDR3 is TGTGCCACCAGCAGAGGGGCCAGCCAAGAGACCCAGTACTTC.

The V gene is TRBV4-2, the J gene TRBJ2-7; 7 bases match TRBD2. With 0 bases clipped from V and 3 bases from J, the junction kept 8 bases outside the gene matches. CDR1 and CDR2 (germline): LGHNA, YNFKEQ. The CDR3 has 16 amino acids. CDR3 in DNA: TGTGCCAGCAGCCAAGATCGAATTGGGACTAACTACGAGCAGTACTTC. It translates to CASSQDRIGTNYEQYF.

The CDR3 sequence: CASSYLDRQETQYF. Written as DNA, the CDR3 is TGTGCCAGCAGCTACCTGGACAGACAAGAGACCCAGTACTTC. V usage is TRBV7-9 and J usage is TRBJ2-5; tentative D call: TRBD1 (6 bases). CDR1 is SEHNR, CDR2 FQNEAQ, per germline (reference sequence). V lost 4 bases to trimming and J lost 2 bases, with 11 bases between them. The CDR3 totals 14 residues.

The CDR3 spells CATSDPGQGAYEQYF. Written as DNA, the CDR3 is TGTGCCACCAGTGATCCCGGACAGGGGGCCTACGAGCAGTACTTC. The gene calls are TRBV24-1 and TRBJ2-7; 10 positions match TRBD1. Unmatched junction bases numbered 3, after V lost 3 bases and J lost 2 bases. Germline assignment: CDR1 KGHDR and CDR2 SFDVKD. The CDR3 runs to 15 residues.

The chain uses TRBV29-1 and TRBJ1-1, with a tentative D call TRBD1 (5 bases). Trimming took off 6 bases at V and 0 bases at J, with 17 bases between the two ends. Germline V gene data show CDR1 as SQVTM and CDR2 as ANQGSEA. CDR3 length: 15 residues. The CDR3 protein is CSVPGWGNMNTEAFF. The DNA of the CDR3 is TGCAGCGTCCCAGGGTGGGGAAACATGAACACTGAAGCTTTCTTT.

This chain connects TRBV4-2 to TRBJ2-3; TRBD2 is a possible D gene (5 bases). The V and J ends lost 2 bases and 4 bases respectively, with 10 bases between them. The germline V gene encodes CDR1 LGHNA and CDR2 YNFKEQ. The length of the CDR3 is 14 residues. In DNA, the CDR3 is TGTGCCAGCAGCCAACTAGCTCATTCAGATACGCAGTATTTT. Encoded protein: CASSQLAHSDTQYF.

The chain is built from TRBV3-1 (or the pseudogene TRBV3-2) and TRBJ1-1; 9 bases map to TRBD1. This CDR3 is built from 14 residues. In germline, CDR1 is LGHDT, CDR2 YNNKEL (reference sequence). V lost 6 bases and J lost 9; bases outside the gene matches: 11. The CDR3 is CASSPSGQGDKAFF. The CDR3 coding sequence is TGTGCCAGCAGTCCTTCGGGACAGGGCGATAAAGCTTTCTTT.

The chain combines TRBV11-3 with TRBJ2-1, with 7 bases fitting TRBD1. Germline V gene sequence: CDR1 SGHNT, CDR2 YENEEA. This CDR3 is 15 amino acids long. V shed 5 bases and J 0 bases; nucleotides not matched to a gene: 4. The CDR3 nucleotides are TGTGCCAGCAGCATGGGACAGAGCTCCTACAATGAGCAGTTCTTC. As protein: CASSMGQSSYNEQFF.

This clone was detected only once. This chain connects TRBV10-3 to TRBJ2-3; 15 positions agree with TRBD2. Losses at the gene ends were 4 bases for V and 5 bases for J; bases not matched to a gene: 4. This CDR3 region has 16 residues. Germline-derived CDR1 and CDR2 are ENHRY and SYGVKD. In DNA form, the CDR3 reads TGTGCCATCAGTGGGACTAGCGGGGGGGCCGTAGATACGCAGTATTTT. Translated, it gives CAISGTSGGAVDTQYF.

This clone showed up just a few times. The chain has TRBV15 and TRBJ2-3, with 9 bases fitting TRBD1. The CDR3 consists of 16 residues. The ends lost 3 bases at V and 2 bases at J; junction bases unmatched: 6. The germline V gene has CDR1 LNHNV and CDR2 YYDKDF (reference sequence). DNA for the CDR3: TGTGCCACCAGCAGCGTAAGGGACAGGGCCACAGATACGCAGTATTTT. It codes for CATSSVRDRATDTQYF.

The chain employs TRBV5-1 and TRBJ1-4, with 9 bases matching TRBD1. This CDR3 spans 14 amino acids. From germline, CDR1 is SGHRS and CDR2 YFSETQ. V dropped 2 bases and J dropped 16; count of bases not matched to a gene: 12. The CDR3 sequence is CASSLGQGIEEQFF. The CDR3 DNA reads as TGCGCCAGCAGCTTAGGACAGGGGATAGAGGAGCAGTTTTTT.

This sequence joins TRBV2 and TRBJ2-1; possibly TRBD2 for D (6 bases). This CDR3 is 14 amino acids long. V lost 8 bases and J 4 bases, leaving 15 bases between the germline ends. Germline CDR1 SNHLY, CDR2 FYNNEI. The CDR3 loop reads CASLRRETYNEQFF. As DNA, the CDR3 is TGTGCCAGCTTACGTCGGGAGACGTACAATGAGCAGTTCTTC.

The genes are TRBV11-3 and TRBJ2-5; 7 nucleotides match TRBD2. J gave up 5 bases and V 4 bases, and 10 bases lay outside the gene matches. This CDR3 contains 15 residues. CDR1 SGHNT and CDR2 YENEEA come from the germline V gene. CDR3 DNA: TGTGCCAGCAGCTCGTACGGGGAGGGGAGGGAGACCCAGTACTTC. This codes for CASSSYGEGRETQYF.

The gene calls are TRBV20-1 and TRBJ1-1, with D unresolved. The V end was cut by 5 bases, the J end by 5 bases, with 9 bases between. CDR1 and CDR2 (germline): DFQATT, SNEGSKA (reference sequence). This CDR3 has 11 residues. CDR3 sequence: CSARPYTEAFF. As DNA, the CDR3 is TGCAGTGCTCGTCCGTATACTGAAGCTTTCTTT.

The gene calls are TRBV28 and TRBJ2-7, with 9 bases lining up with TRBD1. The CDR3 loop spans 15 amino acids. The V segment lost 4 bases and the J segment 7 bases; nucleotides outside the gene matches: 11. Germline V gene sequence: CDR1 MDHEN, CDR2 SYDVKM. CDR3 in DNA: TGTGCCAGCAGTTCCCCGGGACAGGGAATGAGGGAGCAGTACTTC. It encodes CASSSPGQGMREQYF.

CDR3 bases: TGTGCCAGCAGCTGGGGGGGAGGCACTGAAGCTTTCTTT. The encoded protein is CASSWGGGTEAFF. The rearrangement links TRBV5-6 to TRBJ1-1; tentative D call: TRBD1 (5 bases). Trimming took 3 bases from V and 4 from J, leaving 10 bases between them. Per germline, CDR1 SGHDT and CDR2 YYEEEE. This CDR3 is built from 13 residues.

J is TRBJ1-2 and V is TRBV5-4; tentative D call: TRBD1 (6 bases). Trimming took 4 bases from V and 0 from J, leaving 13 bases between them. Per the germline V gene, CDR1 is SGHNT and CDR2 is YYREEE (reference sequence). This CDR3 comprises 15 residues. The CDR3 sequence is CASSTGQTANYGYTF. The CDR3 DNA reads as TGTGCCAGCAGCACCGGACAGACAGCTAACTATGGCTACACCTTC.

The chain is built from TRBV4-1 and TRBJ1-5; maybe TRBD1 (6 bases). CDR1 and CDR2 (germline): MGHRA, YSYEKL. The CDR3 runs to 19 residues. The germline V and J ends were trimmed by 0 bases and 1 base, with 19 bases remaining between them. The CDR3 DNA reads as TGCGCCAGCAGCCAAGACCCCCTTGTGGGGGGGGCAAGCAATCAGCCCCAGCATTTT. Protein sequence: CASSQDPLVGGASNQPQHF.

The chain is built from TRBV4-1 and TRBJ1-2; a weak D match, TRBD1 (6 bases). This CDR3 is 14 amino acids long. V lost 4 bases and J lost 5, with 14 bases in between. The V gene's germline CDR1 is MGHRA and CDR2 YSYEKL. The CDR3 here is CASSPRRTEYGYTF. The CDR3 region has the DNA TGCGCCAGCAGCCCACGGAGGACAGAGTATGGCTACACCTTC.

V gene TRBV12-5 combines with J gene TRBJ1-2, with 8 bases aligning to TRBD1. This CDR3 has 15 amino acids. The trim removed 6 bases at V and 1 base at J, leaving 7 bases unmatched. Germline-derived CDR1 and CDR2 are LGHNT and FRNRAP. The CDR3 sequence: CASGRGQAFNYGYTF. For the CDR3, the DNA is TGTGCTAGTGGCCGGGGACAGGCGTTTAACTATGGCTACACCTTC.

The J gene is TRBJ2-1, the V gene TRBV6-5; a weak D match, TRBD2 (7 bases). CDR1 and CDR2 (germline): MNHEY, SVGAGI. V was clipped by 8 bases and J by 6 bases, with 17 bases between them. This CDR3 has 14 amino acids. The CDR3 DNA reads TGTGCCAGCGGGGGGGCCCTTCCAGGCAATGAGCAGTTCTTC. Translating it yields CASGGALPGNEQFF.

The V call is TRBV5-8, the J call TRBJ2-3; 7 nucleotides align to TRBD1. V trimming: 0 bases; J trimming: 2 bases; junction bases outside the gene matches: 6. There are 16 residues in the CDR3. Germline V gene data show CDR1 as SGHTS and CDR2 as YDEGEE. CDR3 DNA sequence: TGTGCCAGCAGCTTGGTGGGGCAGGGGGTCACAGATACGCAGTATTTT. This sequence encodes CASSLVGQGVTDTQYF.

The chain is built from TRBV14 and TRBJ1-3; D gene ambiguous. Germline V gene data show CDR1 as SGHDN and CDR2 as FVKESK. The V end lost 0 bases, the J end lost 0 bases, and 15 bases lay between the germline ends. CDR3 length: 18 amino acids. In DNA, the CDR3 is TGTGCCAGCAGCCAAGATCTGGGAGCAATCAACTCTGGAAACACCATATATTTT. Residues: CASSQDLGAINSGNTIYF.

The gene calls are TRBV21-1 and TRBJ2-2; TRBD2, the table's D call, lacks a check against the DNA. TRBV21-1 is assigned pseudogene status. The CDR3 is 19 residues long. CDR3 in DNA: TGTGCCAGCAAAAAAAGGGAGCGGGAGAAGGTCACGAACACCGGGGAGCTGTTTTTT. Its translation: CASKKREREKVTNTGELFF.

There are many counts of this clone. This chain links TRBV7-9 with TRBJ2-7; 8 bases are a match to TRBD2. CDR1 and CDR2 (germline): SEHNR, FQNEAQ (reference sequence). The CDR3 spans 17 residues. After removal of 1 base from V and 4 bases from J, the junction contained 12 bases not matched to a gene. CDR3 coding DNA: TGTGCCAGCAGCTTAGTGGCTCGGTCTAGCGGGTTATACGAGCAGTACTTC. Amino acids: CASSLVARSSGLYEQYF.

The genes are TRBV28 and TRBJ1-5; TRBD1 might be the D (6 bases). V gave up 2 bases and J gave up 10 bases, with 15 bases separating them. CDR1 MDHEN and CDR2 SYDVKM come from the germline V gene. The CDR3 is 14 residues long. The CDR3 nucleotides read TGTGCCAGCAGTTTAACCAGGGGCACCAGCCCCCAGCATTTT. Its protein is CASSLTRGTSPQHF.

There are a few counts of this clone. The rearrangement uses TRBV12-3 or TRBV12-4 and TRBJ1-2; 7 bases are shared with TRBD1. CDR3 length: 13 amino acids. Trimming took 2 bases from V and 6 from J; bases not matched to a gene: 3. CDR3 bases: TGTGCCAGCAGTTTATTAGGGGGCGATGGCTACACCTTC. This gives the protein CASSLLGGDGYTF.